This T cell receptor beta chain originates from a study of T cells in Graves' hyperthyroidism and ophthalmopathy. This clonotype has at least ten counts. There were TCR beta CDR3 regions amplified from RNA transcripts. The study used the HTBI primer set for a first-round RT-PCR of the TCR CDR3. In TCRdb, the multiplex PCR reads were re-called with MiXCR into one record per CDR3 protein. This table holds about 720,000 distinct CDR3 sequences, roughly a sixth found once. The germline V gene encodes CDR1 DFQATT and CDR2 SNEGSKA (reference sequence). Deletions cut 0 bases from V and 2 bases from J, with 10 bases between. This CDR3 spans 14 amino acids.

Sequenced: blood. This sequence originates from a woman in her forties or fifties with Graves' hyperthyroidism that later progressed to Graves' ophthalmopathy. The rearrangement links TRBV20-1 to TRBJ1-1; unclear D gene. The CDR3 is CSARDQDRNTEAFF. The CDR3 DNA sequence: TGCAGTGCTAGAGATCAGGATAGAAACACTGAAGCTTTCTTT.